This T cell receptor (beta chain) was sequenced during a study of regulatory T cells in long-lasting Graves disease. The wider study: Persistent Graves' disease meant over 5 years of antithyroid drugs with positive TSH receptor antibodies.

Time point defined: persistent/refractory GD, antithyroid drugs over 5 years with positive TRAb. Extracted RNA from PBMCs served as the source of the TCR library. Patients came through an endocrinology department, and that department was in Xi'an, China. Arm-PCR with iRepertoire HTBI primers amplified the CDR3 regions for these TCR beta libraries. TCRdb passed the multiplex PCR reads through MiXCR, listing each CDR3 protein once. The sample lists hundreds of thousands of distinct CDR3 sequences, around 21% occurring once. V was pared by 2 bases and J by 5 bases, with 4 bases of the junction left unmatched. This CDR3 has 14 residues.

The input for sequencing was peripheral blood mononuclear cells (PBMCs), taken when the disease was refractory, from a patient treated with antithyroid drugs. V gene TRBV12-3 or TRBV12-4 combines with J gene TRBJ2-7; 9 positions agree with TRBD1. This receptor was taken from a female donor with Graves disease. The CDR3 DNA reads as TGTGCCAGCAGTTTACCGGACAGGGGAGACGAGCAGTACTTC. It is translated as CASSLPDRGDEQYF.